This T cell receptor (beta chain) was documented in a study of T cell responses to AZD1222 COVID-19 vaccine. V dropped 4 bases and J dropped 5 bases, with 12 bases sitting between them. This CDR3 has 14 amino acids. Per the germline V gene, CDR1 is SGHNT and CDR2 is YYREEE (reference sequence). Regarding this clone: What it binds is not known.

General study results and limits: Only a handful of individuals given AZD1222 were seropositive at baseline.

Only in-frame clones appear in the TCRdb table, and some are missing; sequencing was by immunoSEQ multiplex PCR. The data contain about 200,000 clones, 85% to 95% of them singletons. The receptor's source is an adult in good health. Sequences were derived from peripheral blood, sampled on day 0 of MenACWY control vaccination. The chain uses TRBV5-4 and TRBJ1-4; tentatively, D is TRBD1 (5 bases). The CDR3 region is CASSRGLGNEKLFF. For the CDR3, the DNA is TGTGCCAGCAGCAGGGGCCTGGGGAATGAAAAACTGTTTTTT. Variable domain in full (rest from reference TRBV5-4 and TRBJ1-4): ETGVTQSPTHLIKTRGQQVTLRCSSQSGHNTVSWYQQALGQGPQFIFQYYREEENGRGNFPPRFSGLQFPNYSSELNVNALELDDSALYLCASSRGLGNEKLFFGSGTQLSVL.